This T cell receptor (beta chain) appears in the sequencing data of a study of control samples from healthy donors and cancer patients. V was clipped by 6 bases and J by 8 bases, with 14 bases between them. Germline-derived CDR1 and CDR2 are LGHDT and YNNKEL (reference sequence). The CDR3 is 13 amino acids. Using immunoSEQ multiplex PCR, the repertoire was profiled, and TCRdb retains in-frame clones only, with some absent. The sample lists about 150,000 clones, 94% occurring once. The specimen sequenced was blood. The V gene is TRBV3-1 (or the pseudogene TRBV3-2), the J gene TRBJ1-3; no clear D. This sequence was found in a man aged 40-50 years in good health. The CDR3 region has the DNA TGTGCCAGCAGTCCCCGCGGCCGTGACACCATATATTTT. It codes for CASSPRGRDTIYF.